This T cell receptor beta chain emerged from a study of blood T cell repertoires in COVID-19. In the authors' workflow: The authors estimated nucleated cell counts from reference gene primer amplification. Data came from immunoSEQ multiplex PCR; TCRdb stores just in-frame clones and leaves some out. The V and J calls and clone size are taken from that table; D and trimming were inferred from the DNA. The sample yields over 150,000 clones, around four fifths seen once. The length of the CDR3 is 16 residues. Germline V CDR1 and CDR2: MNHEY, SMNVEV (reference sequence). The J segment lost 13 bases and the V segment lost 5 bases, leaving 14 bases of the junction unmatched.

This sequence originates from a man aged 50 to 59 who had recovered from COVID-19. The chain couples TRBV27 to TRBJ1-6, with 10 bases fitting TRBD1. Sequencing was done on a sample of PBMCs or T cells enriched from blood (not recorded which). The CDR3 reads CASSPLRQGAFYPLHF. The CDR3 DNA is TGTGCCAGCAGTCCCCTTCGACAGGGGGCTTTTTACCCCCTCCACTTT.